These T cell receptor beta chains were read from a single sample in a study of T-cell memory formation after mild COVID-19. A single record per CDR3 protein comes from TCRdb applying MiXCR to the 5' RACE reads. The sample includes more than 80,000 distinct CDR3 sequences, about a sixth seen only once; the top ten take 28%. The specimen was PBMCs or a T cell subset sorted from them (not recorded which). These receptors came from an adult woman who had mild COVID-19 (a few samples of this study predate the infection). Cell type and time point are not known. The CDR3 runs from the conserved cysteine through the conserved F or W. Fields, in order: V gene, D gene, clone size, CDR3 length, J gene, CDR3 DNA, CDR3 protein. D genes are given only for firm matches. A row's size may be missing; if present it is once, few, many or a size class.

v_call: TRBV7-9
d_call: TRBD1
clone_size: few
cdr3_length: 14
j_call: TRBJ1-1
cdr3_nt: TGTGCCAGCAGCTCCCTTAAGGACAGGGACGAAGCTTTCTTT
cdr3_aa: CASSSLKDRDEAFF

v_call: TRBV28
d_call: TRBD1
clone_size: -
cdr3_length: 14
j_call: TRBJ2-7
cdr3_nt: TGTGCCAGCATGGGGGACAGGGGATATGGCGAGCAGTACTTC
cdr3_aa: CASMGDRGYGEQYF

v_call: TRBV7-9
d_call: TRBD1
clone_size: many
cdr3_length: 15
j_call: TRBJ2-7
cdr3_nt: TGTGCCAGCAGCTCGGACAGGGGGATTTCCTACGAGCAGTACTTC
cdr3_aa: CASSSDRGISYEQYF

v_call: TRBV5-1
d_call: TRBD2
clone_size: -
cdr3_length: 16
j_call: TRBJ2-7
cdr3_nt: TGCGCCAGCAGCCCGTTTACGGGGGGGCCATCCTACGAGCAGTACTTC
cdr3_aa: CASSPFTGGPSYEQYF

v_call: TRBV7-3
d_call: -
clone_size: many
cdr3_length: 14
j_call: TRBJ1-1
cdr3_nt: TGTGCCAGCAGCCCCGGCCCAGGTGGCGCTGAAGCTTTCTTT
cdr3_aa: CASSPGPGGAEAFF

v_call: TRBV7-6
d_call: -
clone_size: many
cdr3_length: 15
j_call: TRBJ2-1
cdr3_nt: TGTGCCAGCAGCCTCCTTCCCCTCTCCTACAATGAGCAGTTCTTC
cdr3_aa: CASSLLPLSYNEQFF

v_call: TRBV24-1
d_call: TRBD2
clone_size: few
cdr3_length: 16
j_call: TRBJ2-7
cdr3_nt: TGTGCCACCAGTGTAAGGGCTAGCGGGAGTTCCGGCGAGCAGTACTTC
cdr3_aa: CATSVRASGSSGEQYF

v_call: TRBV10-3
d_call: -
clone_size: few
cdr3_length: 16
j_call: TRBJ2-5
cdr3_nt: TGTGCCATCAGTGAGGCGGGACAACCGGGTCGAGAGACCCAGTACTTC
cdr3_aa: CAISEAGQPGRETQYF

v_call: TRBV29-1
d_call: -
clone_size: few
cdr3_length: 12
j_call: TRBJ1-1
cdr3_nt: TGCAGCGCGGAGGAGATAAACACTGAAGCTTTCTTT
cdr3_aa: CSAEEINTEAFF

v_call: TRBV15
d_call: -
clone_size: few
cdr3_length: 15
j_call: TRBJ2-7
cdr3_nt: TGTGCCACCAGCAGGAGTGCAGGGAGCTCCTACGAGCAGTACTTC
cdr3_aa: CATSRSAGSSYEQYF

v_call: TRBV5-1
d_call: -
clone_size: -
cdr3_length: 14
j_call: TRBJ2-2
cdr3_nt: TGCGCCAGCAGCTTGGGATTTGGGTCCGGGGAGCTGTTTTTT
cdr3_aa: CASSLGFGSGELFF

v_call: TRBV7-9
d_call: -
clone_size: few
cdr3_length: 16
j_call: TRBJ1-1
cdr3_nt: TGTGCCAGCAGCTTAGTACCGGCTGTAGGGAACACTGAAGCTTTCTTT
cdr3_aa: CASSLVPAVGNTEAFF

v_call: TRBV5-8
d_call: -
clone_size: few
cdr3_length: 14
j_call: TRBJ2-1
cdr3_nt: TGTGCCAGCAGGATAACAGGGACTTACAATGAGCAGTTCTTC
cdr3_aa: CASRITGTYNEQFF

v_call: TRBV15
d_call: TRBD1
clone_size: few
cdr3_length: 15
j_call: TRBJ2-3
cdr3_nt: TGTGCCACCAGCGAAACAGGGGCAAGCACAGATACGCAGTATTTT
cdr3_aa: CATSETGASTDTQYF

v_call: TRBV4-1
d_call: -
clone_size: -
cdr3_length: 15
j_call: TRBJ2-2
cdr3_nt: TGCGCCAGCAGCCCCCTGGGATATAACACCGGGGAGCTGTTTTTT
cdr3_aa: CASSPLGYNTGELFF

v_call: TRBV4-1
d_call: TRBD1
clone_size: medium-sized
cdr3_length: 13
j_call: TRBJ2-7
cdr3_nt: TGCGCCAGCCGGGACAGGGGCTCCTACGAGCAGTACTTC
cdr3_aa: CASRDRGSYEQYF

v_call: TRBV12-5
d_call: TRBD1
clone_size: few
cdr3_length: 17
j_call: TRBJ1-2
cdr3_nt: TGTGCTAGTGGTTTGGACCTCAGACAGGGGGAAAACTATGGCTACACCTTC
cdr3_aa: CASGLDLRQGENYGYTF

v_call: TRBV24-1
d_call: -
clone_size: -
cdr3_length: 13
j_call: TRBJ2-7
cdr3_nt: TGTGCCACCTCCGGGGACACCTCCCACGAGCAGTACTTC
cdr3_aa: CATSGDTSHEQYF

v_call: TRBV7-9
d_call: TRBD1
clone_size: few
cdr3_length: 17
j_call: TRBJ1-2
cdr3_nt: TGTGCCAGCAGCCAGCCGATTCCGGGACAGGGGGCAATTGGCTACACCTTC
cdr3_aa: CASSQPIPGQGAIGYTF

v_call: TRBV24-1
d_call: -
clone_size: -
cdr3_length: 13
j_call: TRBJ2-7
cdr3_nt: TGTGCCACCAGCGGGGGCCCGACCTACGAGCAGTACTTC
cdr3_aa: CATSGGPTYEQYF

v_call: TRBV4-2
d_call: TRBD1
clone_size: -
cdr3_length: 15
j_call: TRBJ2-2
cdr3_nt: TGTGCCAGCAGCTCCCGGGACAGGGGCACCGGGGAGCTGTTTTTT
cdr3_aa: CASSSRDRGTGELFF

v_call: TRBV4-1
d_call: -
clone_size: -
cdr3_length: 15
j_call: TRBJ1-4
cdr3_nt: TGCGCCAGCAGCCAGAGCCAGGGGATTAATGAAAAACTGTTTTTT
cdr3_aa: CASSQSQGINEKLFF

v_call: TRBV2
d_call: -
clone_size: -
cdr3_length: 14
j_call: TRBJ1-1
cdr3_nt: TGTGCCAGCAGTTTCGACTCGGGAGGACCTCAAGCTTTCTTT
cdr3_aa: CASSFDSGGPQAFF

v_call: TRBV5-1
d_call: -
clone_size: -
cdr3_length: 14
j_call: TRBJ2-1
cdr3_nt: TGCGCCAGCAGCTCCCTGGGATTCCGGGAGGAGCAGTTCTTC
cdr3_aa: CASSSLGFREEQFF

v_call: TRBV14
d_call: -
clone_size: -
cdr3_length: 16
j_call: TRBJ2-7
cdr3_nt: TGTGCCAGCAGCCTCACCTCGGCGGGATCTGCCTACGAGCAGTACTTC
cdr3_aa: CASSLTSAGSAYEQYF

v_call: TRBV7-9
d_call: TRBD1
clone_size: few
cdr3_length: 14
j_call: TRBJ2-1
cdr3_nt: TGTGCCAGCAGCGAGGGGACAGCTCACAATGAGCAGTTCTTC
cdr3_aa: CASSEGTAHNEQFF

v_call: TRBV20-1
d_call: -
clone_size: -
cdr3_length: 17
j_call: TRBJ2-6
cdr3_nt: TGCAGTGCTCCCATCGCCAGGGTCCATCCTGGGGCCAACGTCCTGACTTTC
cdr3_aa: CSAPIARVHPGANVLTF

v_call: TRBV12-3/TRBV12-4
d_call: -
clone_size: few
cdr3_length: 14
j_call: TRBJ2-2
cdr3_nt: TGTGCCAGCACCTGGGCAGGGGCCACCGGGGAGCTGTTTTTT
cdr3_aa: CASTWAGATGELFF

v_call: TRBV11-2
d_call: TRBD1
clone_size: many
cdr3_length: 17
j_call: TRBJ1-5
cdr3_nt: TGTGCCAGCAGCTTAGGCGAGGCGGGACAGGGGTTTCAGCCCCAGCATTTT
cdr3_aa: CASSLGEAGQGFQPQHF

v_call: TRBV11-3
d_call: TRBD2
clone_size: few
cdr3_length: 16
j_call: TRBJ2-5
cdr3_nt: TGTGCCAGCAGCTTTCTGTTAGCGGGCCCCGAAGAGACCCAGTACTTC
cdr3_aa: CASSFLLAGPEETQYF

v_call: TRBV2
d_call: -
clone_size: -
cdr3_length: 14
j_call: TRBJ2-1
cdr3_nt: TGTGCCAGCAGTCCACCGACCGTCAAGGCTGAGCAGTTCTTC
cdr3_aa: CASSPPTVKAEQFF

v_call: TRBV5-4
d_call: -
clone_size: -
cdr3_length: 15
j_call: TRBJ2-5
cdr3_nt: TGTGCCAGCAGTTTGTGGGGAGAGGGCCAAGAGACCCAGTACTTC
cdr3_aa: CASSLWGEGQETQYF

v_call: TRBV20-1
d_call: TRBD1
clone_size: -
cdr3_length: 16
j_call: TRBJ2-5
cdr3_nt: TGCAGTGCTAGAGATAGGGGGCCCGGGGCCGTAGAGACCCAGTACTTC
cdr3_aa: CSARDRGPGAVETQYF

v_call: TRBV20-1
d_call: -
clone_size: -
cdr3_length: 15
j_call: TRBJ2-1
cdr3_nt: TGCAGTCCGTCTAGCATCCAGAGCTCCTACAATGAGCAGTTCTTC
cdr3_aa: CSPSSIQSSYNEQFF

v_call: TRBV6-5
d_call: TRBD1
clone_size: few
cdr3_length: 15
j_call: TRBJ1-3
cdr3_nt: TGTGCCAGCAGCCCCGACAGGGGCTGGGGAAACACCATATATTTT
cdr3_aa: CASSPDRGWGNTIYF

v_call: TRBV5-5
d_call: -
clone_size: few
cdr3_length: 14
j_call: TRBJ2-7
cdr3_nt: TGTGCCAGCAGCCCGACCCGGACGAGCTACGAGCAGTACTTC
cdr3_aa: CASSPTRTSYEQYF

v_call: TRBV5-1
d_call: -
clone_size: -
cdr3_length: 13
j_call: TRBJ2-7
cdr3_nt: TGCGCCAGCAGCTTGACTCCCTCCTACGAGCAGTACTTC
cdr3_aa: CASSLTPSYEQYF

v_call: TRBV20-1
d_call: TRBD1
clone_size: -
cdr3_length: 15
j_call: TRBJ1-2
cdr3_nt: TGCAGTGCTAGGGACGCATCGCAGGGGGCATCAGGCTACACCTTC
cdr3_aa: CSARDASQGASGYTF

v_call: TRBV12-3/TRBV12-4
d_call: TRBD2
clone_size: few
cdr3_length: 16
j_call: TRBJ2-7
cdr3_nt: TGTGCCAGCAGTTCCGTACTAGCGGGAGCCTACTACGAGCAGTACTTC
cdr3_aa: CASSSVLAGAYYEQYF

v_call: TRBV27
d_call: TRBD2
clone_size: few
cdr3_length: 14
j_call: TRBJ2-1
cdr3_nt: TGTGCCAGCAGTTTAGGGACTAGCGGCAATGAGCAGTTCTTC
cdr3_aa: CASSLGTSGNEQFF

v_call: TRBV19
d_call: -
clone_size: -
cdr3_length: 14
j_call: TRBJ2-7
cdr3_nt: TGTGCCAGTAGCCCCTTTACCGGAACCTACGAGCAGTACTTC
cdr3_aa: CASSPFTGTYEQYF

v_call: TRBV4-3
d_call: -
clone_size: many
cdr3_length: 15
j_call: TRBJ2-3
cdr3_nt: TGCGCCAGCAGTACCAGGACGGGGAGCACAGATACGCAGTATTTT
cdr3_aa: CASSTRTGSTDTQYF

v_call: TRBV14
d_call: -
clone_size: few
cdr3_length: 13
j_call: TRBJ2-7
cdr3_nt: TGTGCCAGCAGCCCTTGGCAGTCCTACGAGCAGTACTTC
cdr3_aa: CASSPWQSYEQYF

v_call: TRBV15
d_call: -
clone_size: few
cdr3_length: 13
j_call: TRBJ2-7
cdr3_nt: TGTGCCACCAGCAGAGATGGAGGGGTGCAGCCGTACTTC
cdr3_aa: CATSRDGGVQPYF

v_call: TRBV20-1
d_call: TRBD2
clone_size: -
cdr3_length: 16
j_call: TRBJ2-7
cdr3_nt: TGCAGTGCTAGGGGACTAGCGGGAGGCTTCCCCTACGAGCAGTACTTC
cdr3_aa: CSARGLAGGFPYEQYF